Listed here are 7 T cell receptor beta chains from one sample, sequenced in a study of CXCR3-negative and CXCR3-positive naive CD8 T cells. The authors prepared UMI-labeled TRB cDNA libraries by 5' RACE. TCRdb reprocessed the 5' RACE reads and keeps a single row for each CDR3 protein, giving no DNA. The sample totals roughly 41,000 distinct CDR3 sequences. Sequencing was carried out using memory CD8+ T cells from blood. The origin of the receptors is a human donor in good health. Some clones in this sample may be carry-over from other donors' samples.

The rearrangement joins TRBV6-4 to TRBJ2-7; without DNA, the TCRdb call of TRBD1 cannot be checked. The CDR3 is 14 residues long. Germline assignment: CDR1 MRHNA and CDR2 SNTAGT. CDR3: CASSPGTGSDEQYF.

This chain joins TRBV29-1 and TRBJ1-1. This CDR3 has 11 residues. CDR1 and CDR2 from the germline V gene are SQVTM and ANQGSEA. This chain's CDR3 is CSVDLGTEAFF.

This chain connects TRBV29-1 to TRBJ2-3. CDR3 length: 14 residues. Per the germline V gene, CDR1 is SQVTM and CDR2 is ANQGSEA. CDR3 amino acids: CSVDTVYSTDTQYF.

CDR3 residues: CASCSGADAYEQYF. V is TRBV7-9 and J is TRBJ2-7; without DNA, the TCRdb call of TRBD1 cannot be checked. CDR3 length equals 14 residues. Germline loops: CDR1 SEHNR, CDR2 FQNEAQ (reference sequence). The complete variable domain, with remaining parts taken from reference TRBV7-9 and TRBJ2-7, reads DTGVSQNPRHKITKRGQNVTFRCDPISEHNRLYWYRQTLGQGPEFLTYFQNEAQLEKSRLLSDRFSAERPKGSFSTLEIQRTEQGDSAMYLCASCSGADAYEQYFGPGTRLTVT.

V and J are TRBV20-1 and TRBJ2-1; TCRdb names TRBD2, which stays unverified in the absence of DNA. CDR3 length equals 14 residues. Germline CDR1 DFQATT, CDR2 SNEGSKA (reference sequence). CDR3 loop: CSARLGLAGDEQFF.

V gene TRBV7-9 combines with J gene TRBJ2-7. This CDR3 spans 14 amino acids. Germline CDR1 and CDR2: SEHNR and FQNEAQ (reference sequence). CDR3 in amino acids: CASSLVEVTYEQYF.

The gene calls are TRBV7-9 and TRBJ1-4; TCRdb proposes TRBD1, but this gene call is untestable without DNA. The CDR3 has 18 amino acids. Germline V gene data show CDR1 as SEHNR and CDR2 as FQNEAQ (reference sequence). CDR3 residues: CASSLATQTRGRNEKLFF.